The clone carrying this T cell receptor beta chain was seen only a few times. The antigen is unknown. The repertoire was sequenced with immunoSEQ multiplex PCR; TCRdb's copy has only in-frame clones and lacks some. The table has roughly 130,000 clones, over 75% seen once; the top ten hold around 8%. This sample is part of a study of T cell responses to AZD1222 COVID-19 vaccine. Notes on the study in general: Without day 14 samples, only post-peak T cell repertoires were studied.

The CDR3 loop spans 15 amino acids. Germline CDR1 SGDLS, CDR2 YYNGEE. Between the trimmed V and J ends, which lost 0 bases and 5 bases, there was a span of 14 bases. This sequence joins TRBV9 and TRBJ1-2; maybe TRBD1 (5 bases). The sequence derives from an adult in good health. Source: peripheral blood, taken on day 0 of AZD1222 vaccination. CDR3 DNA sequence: TGTGCCAGCAGCGTAGGATCGGCAGGGTGGTATGGCTACACCTTC. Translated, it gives CASSVGSAGWYGYTF.